A selection of T cell receptor beta chains follows, all from one sample in a study of T cell changes during pregnancy in multiple sclerosis. Profiled with immunoSEQ multiplex PCR; TCRdb holds only in-frame clones, not every one. The top ten clones hold over 8.5% of a sample with about 32,000 clones, 80% to 90% of them seen once. Sequencing was performed on CD8+ T cells from peripheral blood mononuclear cells, taken in the third trimester of pregnancy. These receptors were taken from a female donor with multiple sclerosis, enrolled in a pregnancy study. Each CDR3 is given without its conserved first and last residue. Rows give clone size only sometimes, using once, few, many, or a class for an expanded clone.

CDR3: ASRKDRGNEQF; V: TRBV6-1; size: .
CDR3: ASSQGTARQY; V: TRBV4-1; size: .
CDR3: ASSQEGGQETQY; V: TRBV4-1; size: .
CDR3: ASSPRRQGGNQPQH; V: TRBV28; size: .
CDR3: ASSLSAGLSLSGNTIY; V: TRBV5-1; size: once
CDR3: ASILSSSYEQY; V: TRBV10-3; size: once
CDR3: ASSSSGGYTDTQY; V: TRBV9; size: .
CDR3: ASSDFRDSVNEQF; V: TRBV2; size: .
CDR3: ASGDRGNHSPLH; V: TRBV2; size: .
CDR3: ASSHKAAANTGELF; V: TRBV4-1; size: .
CDR3: ASSLRASGFLNEQF; V: TRBV7-3; size: .
CDR3: ASSEGRRAGKNIQY; V: TRBV6-1; size: .
CDR3: ASGGGSGANVLT; V: TRBV6-1; size: .
CDR3: ASSFHRVDEQF; V: TRBV5-6; size: .
CDR3: ASSHHGTGGGTDTQY; V: TRBV9; size: once
CDR3: ASSEWQGIGNTEAF; V: TRBV2; size: .
CDR3: SVEGGQATYNEQF; V: TRBV29-1; size: .
CDR3: ATSRDREDQPQH; V: TRBV15; size: once
CDR3: ASSLAGRHNEQF; V: TRBV5-6; size: .
CDR3: SALDRLGYT; V: TRBV20-1; size: .
CDR3: ASSLYPHGGWTGELF; V: TRBV27; size: .
CDR3: ASSIRRDSNYGYT; V: TRBV9; size: .
CDR3: ASSSLNGTDTQY; V: TRBV5-5; size: once
CDR3: ASGWDFYNEQF; V: TRBV7-6; size: .
CDR3: ATSRQGSGEKLF; V: TRBV15; size: .
CDR3: ASSEGGSGVRGYNEQF; V: TRBV2; size: .
CDR3: ASRYRGQDGYT; V: TRBV2; size: .
CDR3: ASSPSGDYNEQF; V: TRBV25-1; size: once
CDR3: ASSQEEDSRPYGYT; V: TRBV4-1; size: .
CDR3: ASSVDRGHEQY; V: TRBV2; size: .
CDR3: ASSLDRVPPYSNQPQH; V: TRBV5-1; size: few
CDR3: ATYGGENTEAF; V: TRBV5-1; size: .
CDR3: SVGTSNTEAF; V: TRBV29-1; size: few
CDR3: ASSFTIRISNQPQH; V: TRBV6-5; size: .
CDR3: ASSPTSPGQVHYGYT; V: TRBV9; size: .
CDR3: ASRAGGQNTEAF; V: TRBV9; size: .
CDR3: ASSLSGGQNEQF; V: TRBV5-1; size: .
CDR3: ASSHPRGQGHYGYT; V: TRBV9; size: .
CDR3: ASSVGDRAYYGYT; V: TRBV9; size: .
CDR3: ASSQGPKQVPFRDTQY; V: TRBV4-2; size: .
CDR3: ASSEDRGYEQY; V: TRBV6-1; size: .
CDR3: ASSPGQTLYEQY; V: TRBV9; size: .
CDR3: ASSSKTSGRADEQF; V: TRBV27; size: once
CDR3: ASKGRGHTEAF; V: TRBV19; size: once
CDR3: ASSQERGSAYTSNSPLH; V: TRBV14; size: .
CDR3: ASKLSGSAYEQY; V: TRBV27; size: .
CDR3: ASSPHPAGDYGYT; V: TRBV7-3; size: .
CDR3: ASSLAGRSNTEAF; V: TRBV7-9; size: .